The T cell receptor (beta chain) described here comes from a study of blood T cell repertoires in COVID-19. On the study more broadly: PBMCs, B-cell-depleted T cells, or T cells provided the cDNA or gDNA that made up the material.

The CDR3 is made up of 12 amino acids. Germline V gene sequence: CDR1 MDHEN, CDR2 SYDVKM. V shed 7 bases and J shed 0 bases, with 6 bases lying between them. Participants were placed into cohorts based on the clinical history they reported. TCRdb's copy holds only in-frame clones and misses some; the assay was immunoSEQ multiplex PCR. The table shows 150,000 to 250,000 clones, with roughly four fifths occurring only once. The receptor was isolated from a man aged 35 to 55 who had recovered from COVID-19. This sequence joins TRBV28 and TRBJ1-1; D gene uncertain. Sequences were obtained from PBMCs or T cells enriched from blood (not recorded which). DNA of the CDR3: TGTGCCAGCAAAAGCCTGAACACTGAAGCTTTCTTT. This encodes CASKSLNTEAFF.